This TCR beta chain was identified in a study of blood T cells in healthy people across ages. Primed by a sample-barcoded 5' primer and a J-beta primer mix, a second PCR proceeded for 7 to 11 cycles. TCRdb independently ran MiXCR on the 5' RACE reads; one entry per CDR3 protein. The sample lists 2 million or so distinct CDR3 sequences; 40% to 55% were seen once. On this clonotype: Antigen: not known.

Study observations and caveats: Observed TCR beta diversity showed a strong correlation with the percentage of naive T cells as measured by flow cytometry.

With 0 bases removed from V and 4 bases from J, the gap between germline ends came to 8 bases. CDR1 is LGHDT, CDR2 YNNKEL, per germline (reference sequence). The CDR3 sequence is 14 residues long. Sequenced: blood. The origin of this receptor is a middle-aged woman in good health. This chain joins TRBV3-1 and TRBJ2-3; D not certain. The CDR3 region is CASSQEGVADTQYF. The CDR3 nucleotides are TGTGCCAGCAGCCAAGAAGGCGTGGCAGATACGCAGTATTTT.